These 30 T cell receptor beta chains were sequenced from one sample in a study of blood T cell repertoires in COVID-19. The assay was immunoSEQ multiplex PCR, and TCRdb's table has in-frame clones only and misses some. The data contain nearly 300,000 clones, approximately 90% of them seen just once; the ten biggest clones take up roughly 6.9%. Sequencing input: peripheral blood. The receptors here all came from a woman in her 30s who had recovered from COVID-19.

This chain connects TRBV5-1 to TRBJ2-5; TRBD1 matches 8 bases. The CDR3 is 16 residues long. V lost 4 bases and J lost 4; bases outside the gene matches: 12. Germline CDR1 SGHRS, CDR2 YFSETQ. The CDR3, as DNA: TGCGCCAGCAGCCCAGGGACAGGAGGGGGTTCAGAGACCCAGTACTTC. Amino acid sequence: CASSPGTGGGSETQYF.

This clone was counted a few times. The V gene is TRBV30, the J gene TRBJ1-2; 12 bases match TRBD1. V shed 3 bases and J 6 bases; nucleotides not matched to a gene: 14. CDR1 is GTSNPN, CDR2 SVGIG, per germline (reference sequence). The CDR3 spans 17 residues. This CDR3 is CAWSRQRGGQGANGYTF. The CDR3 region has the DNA TGTGCCTGGAGCCGTCAACGGGGGGGACAGGGGGCTAATGGCTACACCTTC.

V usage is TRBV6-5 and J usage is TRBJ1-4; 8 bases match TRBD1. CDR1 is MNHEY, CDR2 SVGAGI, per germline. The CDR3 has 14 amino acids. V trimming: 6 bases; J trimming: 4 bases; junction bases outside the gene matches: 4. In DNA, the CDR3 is TGTGCCAGCAGGACGGACAGGGATAATGAAAAACTGTTTTTT. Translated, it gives CASRTDRDNEKLFF.

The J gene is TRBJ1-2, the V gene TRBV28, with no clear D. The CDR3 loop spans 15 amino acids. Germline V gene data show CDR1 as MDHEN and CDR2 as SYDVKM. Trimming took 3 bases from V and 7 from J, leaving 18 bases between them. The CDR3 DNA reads TGTGCCAGCAGTTTTTCAGTCAATAATCATCGTGGCTACACCTTC. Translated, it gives CASSFSVNNHRGYTF.

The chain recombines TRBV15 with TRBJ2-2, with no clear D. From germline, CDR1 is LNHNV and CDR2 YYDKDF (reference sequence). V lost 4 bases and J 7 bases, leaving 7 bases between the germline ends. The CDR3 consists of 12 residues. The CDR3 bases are TGTGCCACCAGCAACCCAGGCGGGGAGCTGTTTTTT. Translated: CATSNPGGELFF.

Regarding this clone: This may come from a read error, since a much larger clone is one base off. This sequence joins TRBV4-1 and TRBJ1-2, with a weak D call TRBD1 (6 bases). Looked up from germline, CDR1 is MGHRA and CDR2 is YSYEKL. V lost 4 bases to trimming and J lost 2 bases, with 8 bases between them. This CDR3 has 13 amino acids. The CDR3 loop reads CASSRGQNYGYTF. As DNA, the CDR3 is TGCGCCAGCAGCCGGGGACAAAACTATGGCTACACCTTC.

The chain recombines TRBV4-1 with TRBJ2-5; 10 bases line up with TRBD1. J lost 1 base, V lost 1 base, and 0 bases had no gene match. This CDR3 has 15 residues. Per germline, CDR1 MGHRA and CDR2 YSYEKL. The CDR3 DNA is TGCGCCAGCAGCCAAGGGACAGGGGGCCAAGAGACCCAGTACTTC. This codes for CASSQGTGGQETQYF.

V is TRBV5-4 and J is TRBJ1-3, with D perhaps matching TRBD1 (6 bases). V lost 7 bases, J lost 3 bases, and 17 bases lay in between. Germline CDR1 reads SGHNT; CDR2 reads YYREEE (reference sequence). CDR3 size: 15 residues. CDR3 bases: TGTGCCAGCGGTCAGGGGCTTGGGGTTGGAAACACCATATATTTT. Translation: CASGQGLGVGNTIYF.

The CDR3 protein is CASSTKGQAPNTEAFF. Written as DNA, the CDR3 is TGTGCCAGTAGTACTAAGGGACAGGCGCCGAACACTGAAGCTTTCTTT. This chain joins TRBV19 and TRBJ1-1; 8 bases are a match to TRBD1. This CDR3 has 16 residues. V was clipped by 4 bases and J by 1 base; unmatched bases: 8. CDR1 and CDR2 from the germline V gene are LNHDA and SQIVND (reference sequence).

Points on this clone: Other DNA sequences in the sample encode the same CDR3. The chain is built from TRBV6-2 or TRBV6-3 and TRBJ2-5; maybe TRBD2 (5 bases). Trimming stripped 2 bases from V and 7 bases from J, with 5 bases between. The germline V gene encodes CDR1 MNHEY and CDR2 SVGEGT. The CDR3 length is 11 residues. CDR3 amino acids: CASSYGGTQYF. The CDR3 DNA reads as TGTGCCAGCAGTTACGGAGGGACCCAGTACTTC.

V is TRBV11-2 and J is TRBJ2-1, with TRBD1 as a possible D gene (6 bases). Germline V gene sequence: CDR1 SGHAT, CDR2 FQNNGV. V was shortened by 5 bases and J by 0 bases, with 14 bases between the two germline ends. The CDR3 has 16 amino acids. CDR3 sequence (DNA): TGTGCCAGCAGCCCCAGGGGTCCTGACTCCTACAATGAGCAGTTCTTC. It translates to CASSPRGPDSYNEQFF.

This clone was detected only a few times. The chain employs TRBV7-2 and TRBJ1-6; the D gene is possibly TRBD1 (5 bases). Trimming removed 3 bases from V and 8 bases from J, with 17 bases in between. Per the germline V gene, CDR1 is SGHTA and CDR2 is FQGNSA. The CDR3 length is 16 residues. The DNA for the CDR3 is TGTGCCAGCAGCTTGACAGTTTGGGAGGGAGATTCACCCCTCCACTTT. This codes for CASSLTVWEGDSPLHF. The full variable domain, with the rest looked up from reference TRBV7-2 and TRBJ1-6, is GAGVSQSPSNKVTEKGKDVELRCDPISGHTALYWYRQSLGQGLEFLIYFQGNSAPDKSGLPSDRFSAERTGGSVSTLTIQRTQQEDSAVYLCASSLTVWEGDSPLHFGNGTRLTVT.

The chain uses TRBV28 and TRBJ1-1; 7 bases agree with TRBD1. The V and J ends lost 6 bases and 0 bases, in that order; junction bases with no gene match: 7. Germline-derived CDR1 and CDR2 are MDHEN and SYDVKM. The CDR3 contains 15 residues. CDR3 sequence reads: CASRLQTGLNTEAFF. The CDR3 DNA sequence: TGTGCCAGCAGACTCCAGACAGGGCTGAACACTGAAGCTTTCTTT. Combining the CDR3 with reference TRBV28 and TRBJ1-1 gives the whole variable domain DVKVTQSSRYLVKRTGEKVFLECVQDMDHENMFWYRQDPGLGLRLIYFSYDVKMKEKGDIPEGYSVSREKKERFSLILESASTNQTSMYLCASRLQTGLNTEAFFGQGTRLTVV.

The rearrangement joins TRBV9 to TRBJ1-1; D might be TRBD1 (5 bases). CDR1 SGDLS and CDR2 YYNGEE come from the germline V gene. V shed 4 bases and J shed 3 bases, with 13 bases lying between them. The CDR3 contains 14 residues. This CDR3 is CASSPRQIYTEAFF. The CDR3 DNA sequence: TGTGCCAGCAGCCCCCGACAGATTTACACTGAAGCTTTCTTT.

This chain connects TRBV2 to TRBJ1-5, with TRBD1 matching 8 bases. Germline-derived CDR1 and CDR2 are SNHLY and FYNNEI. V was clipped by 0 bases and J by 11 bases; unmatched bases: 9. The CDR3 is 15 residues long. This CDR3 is CASSEAYRGAGSQHF. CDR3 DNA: TGTGCCAGCAGTGAAGCATACAGGGGGGCCGGGTCCCAGCATTTT.

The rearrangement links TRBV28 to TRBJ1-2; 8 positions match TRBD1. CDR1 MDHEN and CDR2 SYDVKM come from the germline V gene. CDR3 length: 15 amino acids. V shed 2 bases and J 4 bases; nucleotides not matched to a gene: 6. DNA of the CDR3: TGTGCCAGCAGTTTAACCGCAGGGGGCCTCTATGGCTACACCTTC. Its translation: CASSLTAGGLYGYTF.

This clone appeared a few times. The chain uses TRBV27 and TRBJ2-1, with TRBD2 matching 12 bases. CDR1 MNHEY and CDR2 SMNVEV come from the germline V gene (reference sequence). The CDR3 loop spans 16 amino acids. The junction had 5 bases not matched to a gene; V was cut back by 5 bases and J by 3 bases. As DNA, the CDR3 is TGTGCCAGCAGTAAGACTAGCGGGAGCCTCTACAATGAGCAGTTCTTC. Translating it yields CASSKTSGSLYNEQFF.

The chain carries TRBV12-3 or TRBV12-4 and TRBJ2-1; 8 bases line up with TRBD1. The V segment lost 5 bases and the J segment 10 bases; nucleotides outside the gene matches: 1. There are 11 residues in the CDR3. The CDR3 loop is CASSRQGEQFF. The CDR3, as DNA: TGTGCCAGCAGTAGACAGGGGGAGCAGTTCTTC.

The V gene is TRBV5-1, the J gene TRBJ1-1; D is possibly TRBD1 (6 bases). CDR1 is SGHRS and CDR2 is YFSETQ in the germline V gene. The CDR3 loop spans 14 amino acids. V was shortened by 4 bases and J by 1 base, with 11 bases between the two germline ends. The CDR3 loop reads CASSRRGPNTEAFF. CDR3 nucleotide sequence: TGCGCCAGCAGCCGGCGGGGGCCGAACACTGAAGCTTTCTTT.

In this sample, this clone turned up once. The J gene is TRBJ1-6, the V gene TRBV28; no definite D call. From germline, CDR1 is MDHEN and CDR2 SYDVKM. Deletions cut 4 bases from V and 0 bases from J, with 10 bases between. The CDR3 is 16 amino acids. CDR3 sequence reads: CASSYTRSSYNSPLHF. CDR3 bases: TGTGCCAGCAGTTACACAAGGAGCTCCTATAATTCACCCCTCCACTTT.

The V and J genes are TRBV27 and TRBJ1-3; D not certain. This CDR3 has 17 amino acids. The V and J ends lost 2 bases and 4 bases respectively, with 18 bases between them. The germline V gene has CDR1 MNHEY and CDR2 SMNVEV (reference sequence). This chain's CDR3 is CASSLVEGTRTGNTIYF. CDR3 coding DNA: TGTGCCAGCAGTTTAGTAGAGGGTACCCGAACAGGAAACACCATATATTTT.

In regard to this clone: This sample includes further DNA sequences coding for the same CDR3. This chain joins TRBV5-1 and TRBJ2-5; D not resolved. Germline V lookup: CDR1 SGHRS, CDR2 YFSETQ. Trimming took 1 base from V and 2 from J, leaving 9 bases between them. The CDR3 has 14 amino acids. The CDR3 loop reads CASSLFSAQETQYF. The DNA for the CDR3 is TGCGCCAGCAGCTTGTTCAGTGCACAAGAGACCCAGTACTTC. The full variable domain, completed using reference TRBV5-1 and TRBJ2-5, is KAGVTQTPRYLIKTRGQQVTLSCSPISGHRSVSWYQQTPGQGLQFLFEYFSETQRNKGNFPGRFSGRQFSNSRSEMNVSTLELGDSALYLCASSLFSAQETQYFGPGTRLLVL.

The chain's CDR3 is CASSLSPSGGYEQYF. The CDR3, as DNA: TGTGCCAGCAGTTTATCCCCTAGCGGGGGCTACGAGCAGTACTTC. V is TRBV28 and J is TRBJ2-7, with 10 bases aligning to TRBD2. Germline V gives CDR1 MDHEN, CDR2 SYDVKM. V lost 1 base and J lost 3; bases outside the gene matches: 3. The CDR3 is 15 residues long. The full variable domain, completed using reference TRBV28 and TRBJ2-7, is DVKVTQSSRYLVKRTGEKVFLECVQDMDHENMFWYRQDPGLGLRLIYFSYDVKMKEKGDIPEGYSVSREKKERFSLILESASTNQTSMYLCASSLSPSGGYEQYFGPGTRLTVT.

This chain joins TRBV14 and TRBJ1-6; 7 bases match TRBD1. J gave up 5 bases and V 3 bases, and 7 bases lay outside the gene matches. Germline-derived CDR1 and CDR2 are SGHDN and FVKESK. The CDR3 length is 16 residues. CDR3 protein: CASSQVQGWNNSPLHF. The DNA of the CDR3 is TGTGCCAGCAGCCAGGTACAGGGGTGGAATAATTCACCCCTCCACTTT.

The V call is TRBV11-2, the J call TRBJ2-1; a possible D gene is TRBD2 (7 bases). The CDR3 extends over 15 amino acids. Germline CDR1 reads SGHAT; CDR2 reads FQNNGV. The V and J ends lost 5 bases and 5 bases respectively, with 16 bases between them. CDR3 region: CASSQLAGANNEQFF. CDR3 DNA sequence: TGTGCCAGCAGCCAACTGGCGGGGGCTAACAATGAGCAGTTCTTC. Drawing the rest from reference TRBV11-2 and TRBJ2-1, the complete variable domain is EAGVAQSPRYKIIEKRQSVAFWCNPISGHATLYWYQQILGQGPKLLIQFQNNGVVDDSQLPKDRFSAERLKGVDSTLKIQPAKLEDSAVYLCASSQLAGANNEQFFGPGTRLTVL.

The CDR3 DNA is TGTGCCAGCAGTTATAGTTACAGGGTGAAAAACATTCAGTACTTC. It is translated as CASSYSYRVKNIQYF. This sequence joins TRBV6-5 and TRBJ2-4; D possibly corresponds to TRBD1 (6 bases). This CDR3 comprises 15 residues. V lost 3 bases to trimming and J lost 4 bases, with 13 bases between them. Germline CDR1 and CDR2: MNHEY and SVGAGI.

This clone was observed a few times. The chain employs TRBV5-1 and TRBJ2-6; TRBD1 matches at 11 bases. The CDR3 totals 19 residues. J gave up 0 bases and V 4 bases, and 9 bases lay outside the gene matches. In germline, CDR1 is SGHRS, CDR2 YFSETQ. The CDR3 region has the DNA TGCGCCAGCAGCACAAGAGGACAGGGGGCCGTCTCTGGGGCCAACGTCCTGACTTTC. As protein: CASSTRGQGAVSGANVLTF. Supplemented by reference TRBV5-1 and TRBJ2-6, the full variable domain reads KAGVTQTPRYLIKTRGQQVTLSCSPISGHRSVSWYQQTPGQGLQFLFEYFSETQRNKGNFPGRFSGRQFSNSRSEMNVSTLELGDSALYLCASSTRGQGAVSGANVLTFGAGSRLTVL.

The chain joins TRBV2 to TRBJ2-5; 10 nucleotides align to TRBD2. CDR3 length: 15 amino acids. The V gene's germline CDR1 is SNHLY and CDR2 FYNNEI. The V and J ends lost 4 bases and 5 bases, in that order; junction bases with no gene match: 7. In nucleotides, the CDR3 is TGTGCCAGCAGTGGGGTAGCGGGGGGTCGGGAGACCCAGTACTTC. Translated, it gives CASSGVAGGRETQYF.

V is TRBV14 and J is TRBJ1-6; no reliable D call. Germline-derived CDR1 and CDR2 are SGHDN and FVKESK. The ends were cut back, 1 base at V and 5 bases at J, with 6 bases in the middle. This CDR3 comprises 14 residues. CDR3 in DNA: TGTGCCAGCAGCCAAGCAACACATAATTCACCCCTCCACTTT. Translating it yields CASSQATHNSPLHF.

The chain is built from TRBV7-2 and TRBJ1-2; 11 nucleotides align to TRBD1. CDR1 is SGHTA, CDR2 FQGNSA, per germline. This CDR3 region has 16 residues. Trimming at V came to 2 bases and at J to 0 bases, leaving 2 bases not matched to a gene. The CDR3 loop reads CASSLWTGGPNYGYTF. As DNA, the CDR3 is TGTGCCAGCAGCTTATGGACAGGGGGCCCTAACTATGGCTACACCTTC.